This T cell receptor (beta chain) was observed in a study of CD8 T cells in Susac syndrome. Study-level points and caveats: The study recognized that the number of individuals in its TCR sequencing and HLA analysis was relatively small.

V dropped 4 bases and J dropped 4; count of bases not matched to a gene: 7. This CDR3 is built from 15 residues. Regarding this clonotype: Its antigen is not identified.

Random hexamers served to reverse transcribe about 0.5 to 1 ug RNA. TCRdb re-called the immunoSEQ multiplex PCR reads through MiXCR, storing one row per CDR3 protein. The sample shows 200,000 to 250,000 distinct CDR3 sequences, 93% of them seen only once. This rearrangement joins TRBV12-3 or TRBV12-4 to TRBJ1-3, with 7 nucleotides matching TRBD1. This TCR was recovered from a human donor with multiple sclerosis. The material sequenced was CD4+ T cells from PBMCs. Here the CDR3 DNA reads TGTGCCAGCAGTTCGGAGGGACAGCCCGGAAACACCATATATTTT. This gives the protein CASSSEGQPGNTIYF.